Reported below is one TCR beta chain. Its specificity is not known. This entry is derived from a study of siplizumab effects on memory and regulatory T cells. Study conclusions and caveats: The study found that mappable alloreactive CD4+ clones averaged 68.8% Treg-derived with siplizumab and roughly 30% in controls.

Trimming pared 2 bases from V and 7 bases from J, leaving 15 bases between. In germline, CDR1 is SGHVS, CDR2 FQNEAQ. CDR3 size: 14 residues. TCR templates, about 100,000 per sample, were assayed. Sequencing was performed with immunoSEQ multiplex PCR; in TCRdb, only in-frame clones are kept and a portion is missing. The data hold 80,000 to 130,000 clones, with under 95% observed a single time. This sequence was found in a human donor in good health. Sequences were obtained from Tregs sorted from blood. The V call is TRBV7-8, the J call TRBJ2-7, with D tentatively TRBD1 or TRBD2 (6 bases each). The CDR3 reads CASSLSSQGREQYF. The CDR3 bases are TGTGCCAGCAGCTTAAGTTCCCAGGGGAGGGAGCAGTACTTC. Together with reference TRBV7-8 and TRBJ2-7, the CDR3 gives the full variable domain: GAGVSQSPRYKVAKRGQDVALRCDPISGHVSLFWYQQALGQGPEFLTYFQNEAQLDKSGLPSDRFFAERPEGSVSTLKIQRTQQEDSAVYLCASSLSSQGREQYFGPGTRLTVT.